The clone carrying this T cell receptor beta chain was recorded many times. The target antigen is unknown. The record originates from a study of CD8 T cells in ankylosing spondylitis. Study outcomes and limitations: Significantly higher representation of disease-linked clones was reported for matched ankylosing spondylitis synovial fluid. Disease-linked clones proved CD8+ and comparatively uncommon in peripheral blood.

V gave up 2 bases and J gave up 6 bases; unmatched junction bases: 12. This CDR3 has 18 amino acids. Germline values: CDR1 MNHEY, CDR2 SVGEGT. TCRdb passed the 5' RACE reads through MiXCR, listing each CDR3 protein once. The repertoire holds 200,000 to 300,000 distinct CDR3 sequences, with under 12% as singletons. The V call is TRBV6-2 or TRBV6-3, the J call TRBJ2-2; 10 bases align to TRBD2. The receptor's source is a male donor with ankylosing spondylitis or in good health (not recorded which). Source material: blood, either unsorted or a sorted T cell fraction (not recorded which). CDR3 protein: CASSYELAGRMNPGELFF. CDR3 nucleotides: TGTGCCAGCAGTTACGAACTAGCGGGAAGGATGAATCCCGGGGAGCTGTTTTTT.